Each of the 7 T cell receptor beta chains below was sequenced from the same sample in a study of T cell repertoires in cytomegalovirus infection. These receptors have no identified antigens. TCRdb processed the reads anew with MiXCR; each CDR3 protein has one entry. The sample holds approximately 310,000 distinct CDR3 sequences, around 25% seen once. The sample here was cultured PBMCs, taken from culture after CMV antigen stimulation. The receptors originated from a human donor in good health (CMV status not recorded). Some clones in this sample may be carry-over from other donors' samples.

J is TRBJ1-2 and V is TRBV12-3 or TRBV12-4; D call uncertain. The length of the CDR3 is 14 residues. The V and J ends lost 2 bases and 1 base respectively, with 8 bases between them. CDR3 in amino acids: CASSLRRINYGYTF. CDR3 coding DNA: TGTGCCAGCAGTTTAAGGCGGATTAACTATGGCTACACCTTC.

This clonotype has only a few counts. The rearrangement links TRBV18 to TRBJ2-2, with no clear D. V shed 4 bases and J shed 4 bases, with 7 bases lying between them. Germline assignment: CDR1 KGHSH and CDR2 LQKENI. The CDR3 is 13 amino acids. The CDR3 DNA reads TGTGCCAGCTCACTCGCACCCACCGGGGAGCTGTTTTTT. Translation gives CASSLAPTGELFF.

This sequence joins TRBV11-2 and TRBJ2-1; TRBD1 might be the D (5 bases). Germline CDR1 SGHAT, CDR2 FQNNGV. Trimming took 6 bases from V and 5 from J, leaving 20 bases between them. The CDR3 is 16 residues long. The CDR3 sequence is CASSSRGGIGNNEQFF. The CDR3 DNA sequence: TGTGCCAGCAGTTCAAGGGGTGGTATTGGCAACAATGAGCAGTTCTTC.

This clonotype was counted a few times. V is TRBV6-6 and J is TRBJ2-7; TRBD1 agrees at 9 bases. CDR1 MNHNY and CDR2 SVGAGI come from the germline V gene (reference sequence). V lost 5 bases to trimming and J lost 7 bases; unmatched junction nucleotides: 6. CDR3 size: 13 residues. The CDR3 here is CASSPGQGMEQYV. The CDR3 DNA reads TGTGCCAGCAGTCCGGGACAGGGAATGGAGCAGTACGTC.

Comments on this clonotype: Sequence at one end of the junction differs from germline and may be a read error. The chain couples TRBV4-1 to TRBJ2-3; 9 positions agree with TRBD2. Germline V gene data show CDR1 as MGHRA and CDR2 as YSYEKL. The CDR3 loop spans 17 amino acids. For the CDR3, the DNA is TGTGCCAGCAGCCAAGGCAGGCGGACTAGCGCCACAGATACGCAGTATTTT. This sequence encodes CASSQGRRTSATDTQYF.

The V call is TRBV10-3, the J call TRBJ2-7; 8 positions match TRBD2. Germline assignment: CDR1 ENHRY and CDR2 SYGVKD. The CDR3 has 16 residues. After removal of 0 bases from V and 2 bases from J, the junction contained 6 bases not matched to a gene. CDR3 region: CAISESELAGTYEQYF. Here the CDR3 DNA reads TGTGCCATCAGTGAGTCGGAGCTAGCGGGCACCTACGAGCAGTACTTC.

This clonotype has more than one count but fewer than ten. This sequence joins TRBV7-9 and TRBJ2-7, with D unresolved. The germline CDR1 and CDR2 sequences are SEHNR and FQNEAQ (reference sequence). There are 14 residues in the CDR3. Trimming shortened V by 3 bases and J by 3 bases, and 12 bases separated the two germline ends. In nucleotides, the CDR3 is TGTGCCAGCAGCTTTTGGGAATTAAACTACGAGCAGTACTTC. It is translated as CASSFWELNYEQYF.